The sequence of this T cell receptor (beta chain) was determined in a study of shared clonotypes between healthy human individuals. Study results and caveats: Memory subsets had estimated richness that was generally smaller than that of naive subsets.

A note on this clone: Antigen unknown.

Profiling relied on immunoSEQ multiplex PCR, and the TCRdb table lists in-frame clones only, not all of them. The data show fewer than 1.6 million clones, with 98% to 99% seen just once and approximately 0.4% held by the top ten. There are 16 residues in the CDR3. Trimming took 5 bases from V and 6 from J; bases not matched to a gene: 12. Germline CDR1 reads MNHEY; CDR2 reads SMNVEV (reference sequence). The sequenced sample consisted of naive CD4+ T cells sorted from blood. This sample's subset: CD45RA+ positively selected. The receptor comes from a man aged 30 to 39 in good health. This chain uses TRBV27 with TRBJ2-2; 7 bases fit TRBD2. CDR3 nucleotides: TGTGCCAGCAGTAGTCAGGGAGGGCCGAGGGCCGGGGAGCTGTTTTTT. Translated: CASSSQGGPRAGELFF.